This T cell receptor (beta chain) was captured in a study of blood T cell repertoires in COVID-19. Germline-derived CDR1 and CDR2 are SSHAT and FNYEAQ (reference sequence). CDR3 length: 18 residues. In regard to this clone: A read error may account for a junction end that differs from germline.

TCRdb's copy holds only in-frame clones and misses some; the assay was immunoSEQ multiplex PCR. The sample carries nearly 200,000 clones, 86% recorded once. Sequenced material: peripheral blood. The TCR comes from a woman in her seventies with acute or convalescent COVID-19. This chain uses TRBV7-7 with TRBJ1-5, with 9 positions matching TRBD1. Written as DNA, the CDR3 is TGTGCTAGCATCCACCGGGACAGGGACCAATATAGCAATCAGCCCCAGCATTTT. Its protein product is CASIHRDRDQYSNQPQHF.